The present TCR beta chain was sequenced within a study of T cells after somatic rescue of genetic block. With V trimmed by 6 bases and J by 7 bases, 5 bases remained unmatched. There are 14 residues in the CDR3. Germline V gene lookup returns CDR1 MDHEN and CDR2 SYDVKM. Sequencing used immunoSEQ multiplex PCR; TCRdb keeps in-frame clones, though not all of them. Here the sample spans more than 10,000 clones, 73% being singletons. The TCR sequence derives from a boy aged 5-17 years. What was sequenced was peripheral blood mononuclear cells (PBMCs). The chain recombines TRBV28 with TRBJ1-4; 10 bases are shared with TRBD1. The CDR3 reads CASRTGGAGEKLFF. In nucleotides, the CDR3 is TGTGCCAGCAGGACAGGGGGCGCGGGTGAAAAACTGTTTTTT.